This T cell receptor (beta chain) came from a study of cytomegalovirus exposure and HLA in healthy donors. Study overall: Genotyping of 400 or so donors showed that around 86% belonged to the Caucasian-associated ancestry cluster. Points from the study as a whole: In a later analysis, at a false discovery rate of 0.05, 16,951 TCR beta sequences matched HLA alleles. Links to common viral pathogens appeared, in a later analysis, for several of the most significant clusters.

It was with 60 Vbeta and 13 Jbeta primers that the PCR ran. In the authors' workflow: Later reanalysis found 80 million or so unique TCR beta chains, roughly 9.9 million of them shared. Assay used: immunoSEQ multiplex PCR; TCRdb lists only in-frame clones, some missing. D and trimming were read from the DNA, whereas the V and J calls and clone size are those reported in that table. Found here are tens of thousands of clones, more than 80% of them singletons; the top ten hold about 1.6%. CDR1 DFQATT and CDR2 SNEGSKA come from the germline V gene (reference sequence). Trimming pared 5 bases from V and 4 bases from J, leaving 5 bases between. The CDR3 consists of 10 residues. Details on this clone: Its antigen is currently unknown.

The gene calls are TRBV20-1 and TRBJ1-1; D not certain. The specimen sequenced was PBMCs. This clonotype was obtained from a man younger than 45 in good health and CMV-seropositive. CDR3 loop: CSALSTEAFF. The CDR3 nucleotides read TGCAGTGCTCTGAGCACTGAAGCTTTCTTT.